This is a list of T cell receptor beta chains from one sample in a study of spatial heterogeneity in lung cancer. From the 5' RACE reads, TCRdb called clonotypes with MiXCR, one entry per CDR3 protein. The sample shows 15,000 to 20,000 distinct CDR3 sequences, over 8% of them seen only once. The sequencing here drew on PBMCs, taken at follow-up. These receptors originate from a female donor with early-stage non-small cell lung cancer. Both conserved end residues are part of each CDR3. The D gene is left open where the match is weak. Not all rows give a size; the values are once, few, many and, for expanded clones, a class.

V: TRBV7-2; D: .; J: TRBJ2-5; size: many; DNA: TGTGCCAGCAGCTTAGCGAGTCCGGGGACCCAGTACTTC; CDR3: CASSLASPGTQYF
V: TRBV9; D: TRBD2; J: TRBJ2-7; size: many; DNA: TGTGCCAGCAGCGGCGGGGTGGGACTAGCGCTTTTC; CDR3: CASSGGVGLALF
V: TRBV5-6; D: .; J: TRBJ1-3; size: many; DNA: TGTGCCAGCAGCTTGGGGGGATTCTTCTCTGGAAACACCATATATTTT; CDR3: CASSLGGFFSGNTIYF
V: TRBV2; D: .; J: TRBJ2-1; size: .; DNA: TGTGCCAGCGCGGGATCCACTCAGCATGAGCAGTTCTTC; CDR3: CASAGSTQHEQFF
V: TRBV29-1; D: TRBD1; J: TRBJ2-7; size: many; DNA: TGCAGCGTTGCCGAACGACGGACAGGACGGGACGAGCAGTACTTC; CDR3: CSVAERRTGRDEQYF
V: TRBV5-1; D: .; J: TRBJ1-2; size: .; DNA: TGCGCCAGCAGCTTGTCGGTGTGGGGACCTTCCGATGGCTACACCTTC; CDR3: CASSLSVWGPSDGYTF
V: TRBV30; D: TRBD1; J: TRBJ1-2; size: many; DNA: TGTGCCTGGAGTGTACAGGGGGTTGGCTACACCTTC; CDR3: CAWSVQGVGYTF
V: TRBV20-1; D: .; J: TRBJ2-3; size: many; DNA: TGCAGTGCTAGCCCCGAGCTAGCGAACACAGATACGCAGTATTTT; CDR3: CSASPELANTDTQYF
V: TRBV20-1; D: .; J: TRBJ1-2; size: many; DNA: TGCAGTGCTAGACTCCTCTACGGCTACACCTTC; CDR3: CSARLLYGYTF
V: TRBV19; D: .; J: TRBJ2-5; size: .; DNA: TGTGCCAGTAGTTCCGGGGATGGGACACGGGAGACCCAGTACTTC; CDR3: CASSSGDGTRETQYF
V: TRBV5-4; D: .; J: TRBJ2-7; size: many; DNA: TGTGCCAGCAGCTTTGGAGCCTCCTACGAGCAGTACTTC; CDR3: CASSFGASYEQYF
V: TRBV5-1; D: .; J: TRBJ2-3; size: many; DNA: TGCGCCAGCAGCACCCTCGGGGCAGGGGGCGACGGGGCTAGCGGCAGCACAGATACGCAGTATTTT; CDR3: CASSTLGAGGDGASGSTDTQYF
V: TRBV9; D: .; J: TRBJ2-5; size: many; DNA: TGTGCCAGCAGCGTAGGGGGGCAGGGACAAGAGACCCAGTACTTC; CDR3: CASSVGGQGQETQYF
V: TRBV5-1; D: .; J: TRBJ2-5; size: many; DNA: TGCGCCAGCAGCTTCGGACCCCCCCCAGAGACCCAGTACTTC; CDR3: CASSFGPPPETQYF